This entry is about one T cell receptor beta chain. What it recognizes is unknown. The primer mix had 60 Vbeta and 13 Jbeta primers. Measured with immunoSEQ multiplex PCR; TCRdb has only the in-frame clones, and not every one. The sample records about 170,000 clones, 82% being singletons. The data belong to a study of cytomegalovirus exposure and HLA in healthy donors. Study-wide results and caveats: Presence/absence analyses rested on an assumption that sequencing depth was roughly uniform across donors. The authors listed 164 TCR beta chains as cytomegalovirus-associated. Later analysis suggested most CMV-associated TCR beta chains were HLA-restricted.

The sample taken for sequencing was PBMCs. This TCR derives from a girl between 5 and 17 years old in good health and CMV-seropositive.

In nucleotides, the CDR3 is TGCGCCAGCAGCGCGAAAGAGACCCAGTACTTC. Its translation is CASSAKETQYF. V usage is TRBV5-1 and J usage is TRBJ2-5, with no clear D. The CDR3 sequence is 11 residues long. V lost 4 bases and J lost 3, with 4 bases in between. Per germline, CDR1 SGHRS and CDR2 YFSETQ.